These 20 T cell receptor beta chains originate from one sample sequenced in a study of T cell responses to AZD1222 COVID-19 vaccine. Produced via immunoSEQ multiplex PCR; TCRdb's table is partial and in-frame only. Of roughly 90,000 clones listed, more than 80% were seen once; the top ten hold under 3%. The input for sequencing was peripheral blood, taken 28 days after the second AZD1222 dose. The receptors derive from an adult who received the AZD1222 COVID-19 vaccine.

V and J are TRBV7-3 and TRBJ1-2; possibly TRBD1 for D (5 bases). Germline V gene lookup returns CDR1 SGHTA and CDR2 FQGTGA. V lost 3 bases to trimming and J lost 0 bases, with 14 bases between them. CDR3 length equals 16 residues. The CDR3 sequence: CASSFRDGSANYGYTF. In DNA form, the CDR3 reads TGTGCCAGCAGCTTCAGGGACGGATCAGCTAACTATGGCTACACCTTC.

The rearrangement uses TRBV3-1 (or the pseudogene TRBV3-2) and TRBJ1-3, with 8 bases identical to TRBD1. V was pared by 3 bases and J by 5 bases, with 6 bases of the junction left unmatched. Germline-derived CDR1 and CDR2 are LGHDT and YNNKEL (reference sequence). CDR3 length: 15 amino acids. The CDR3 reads CASSHGTGSRNTIYF. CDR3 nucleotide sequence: TGTGCCAGCAGCCACGGGACAGGATCTCGAAACACCATATATTTT.

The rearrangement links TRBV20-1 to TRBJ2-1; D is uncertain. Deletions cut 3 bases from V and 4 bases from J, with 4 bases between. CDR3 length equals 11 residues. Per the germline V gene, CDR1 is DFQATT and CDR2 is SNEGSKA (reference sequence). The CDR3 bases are TGCAGTGCTAGGAATTACAATGAGCAGTTCTTC. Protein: CSARNYNEQFF.

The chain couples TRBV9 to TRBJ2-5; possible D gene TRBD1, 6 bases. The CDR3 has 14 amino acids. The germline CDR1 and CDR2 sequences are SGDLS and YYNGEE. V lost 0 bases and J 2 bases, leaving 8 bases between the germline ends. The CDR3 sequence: CASSVVTGQETQYF. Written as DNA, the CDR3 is TGTGCCAGCAGCGTAGTGACAGGACAAGAGACCCAGTACTTC.

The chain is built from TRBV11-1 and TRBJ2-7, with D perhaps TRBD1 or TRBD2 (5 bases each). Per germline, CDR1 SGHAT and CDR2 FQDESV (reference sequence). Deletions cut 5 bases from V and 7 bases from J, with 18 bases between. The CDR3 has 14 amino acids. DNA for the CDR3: TGTGCCAGCAGCCAGGGACCGTCGTCCGGGGAGCAGTACTTC. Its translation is CASSQGPSSGEQYF. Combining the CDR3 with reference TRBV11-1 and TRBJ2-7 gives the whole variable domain EAEVAQSPRYKITEKSQAVAFWCDPISGHATLYWYRQILGQGPELLVQFQDESVVDDSQLPKDRFSAERLKGVDSTLKIQPAELGDSAMYLCASSQGPSSGEQYFGPGTRLTVT.

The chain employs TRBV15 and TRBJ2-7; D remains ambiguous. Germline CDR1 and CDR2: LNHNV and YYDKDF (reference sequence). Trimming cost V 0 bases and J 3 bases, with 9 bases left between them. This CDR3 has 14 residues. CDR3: CATSRDRVNYEQYF. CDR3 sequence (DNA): TGTGCCACCAGCAGAGATCGGGTCAACTACGAGCAGTACTTC. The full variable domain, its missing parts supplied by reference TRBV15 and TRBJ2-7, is DAMVIQNPRYQVTQFGKPVTLSCSQTLNHNVMYWYQQKSSQAPKLLFHYYDKDFNNEADTPDNFQSRRPNTSFCFLDIRSPGLGDTAMYLCATSRDRVNYEQYFGPGTRLTVT.

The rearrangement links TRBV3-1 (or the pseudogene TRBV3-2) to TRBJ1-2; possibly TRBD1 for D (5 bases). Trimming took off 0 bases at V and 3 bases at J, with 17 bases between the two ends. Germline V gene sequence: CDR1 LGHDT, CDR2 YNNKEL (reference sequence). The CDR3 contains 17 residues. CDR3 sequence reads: CASSQDIRQSYHYGYTF. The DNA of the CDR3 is TGTGCCAGCAGCCAAGATATAAGACAGTCTTATCACTATGGCTACACCTTC.

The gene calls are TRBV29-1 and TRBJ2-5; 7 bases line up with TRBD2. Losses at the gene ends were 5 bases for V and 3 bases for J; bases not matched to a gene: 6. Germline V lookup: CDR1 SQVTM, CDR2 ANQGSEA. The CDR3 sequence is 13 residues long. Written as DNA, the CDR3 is TGCAGCGTTTCGGCTGGGGGGGAAGAGACCCAGTACTTC. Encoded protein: CSVSAGGEETQYF.

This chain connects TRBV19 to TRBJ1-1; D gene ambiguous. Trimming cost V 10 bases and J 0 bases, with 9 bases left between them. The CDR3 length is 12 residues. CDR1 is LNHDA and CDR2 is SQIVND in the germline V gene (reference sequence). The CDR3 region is CATKGLNTEAFF. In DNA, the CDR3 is TGTGCCACCAAGGGCCTGAACACTGAAGCTTTCTTT.

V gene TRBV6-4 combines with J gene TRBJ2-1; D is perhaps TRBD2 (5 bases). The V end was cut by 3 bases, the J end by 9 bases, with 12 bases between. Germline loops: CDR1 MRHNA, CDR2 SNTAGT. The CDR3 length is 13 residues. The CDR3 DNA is TGTGCCAGCAGTGATAATCTAGCTGGTGAGCAGTTCTTC. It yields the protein CASSDNLAGEQFF.

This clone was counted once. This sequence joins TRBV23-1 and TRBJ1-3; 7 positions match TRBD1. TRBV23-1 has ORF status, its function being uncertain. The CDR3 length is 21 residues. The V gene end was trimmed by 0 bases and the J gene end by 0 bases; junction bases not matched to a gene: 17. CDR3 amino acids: CASSQSPDRALNPNSGNTIYF. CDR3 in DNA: TGCGCCAGCAGTCAATCGCCTGACAGGGCCCTCAATCCAAACTCTGGAAACACCATATATTTT.

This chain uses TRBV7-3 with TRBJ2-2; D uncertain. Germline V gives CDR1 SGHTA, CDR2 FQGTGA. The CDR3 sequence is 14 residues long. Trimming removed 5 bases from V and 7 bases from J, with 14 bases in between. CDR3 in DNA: TGTGCCAGCAGCCCCCACGAAGGGTTCGGGGAGCTGTTTTTT. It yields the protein CASSPHEGFGELFF. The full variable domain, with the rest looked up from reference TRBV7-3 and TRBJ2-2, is GAGVSQTPSNKVTEKGKYVELRCDPISGHTALYWYRQSLGQGPEFLIYFQGTGAADDSGLPNDRFFAVRPEGSVSTLKIQRTERGDSAVYLCASSPHEGFGELFFGEGSRLTVL.

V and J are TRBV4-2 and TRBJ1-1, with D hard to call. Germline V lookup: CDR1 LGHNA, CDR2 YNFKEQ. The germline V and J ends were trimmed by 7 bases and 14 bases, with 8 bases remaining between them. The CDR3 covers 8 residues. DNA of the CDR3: TGTGCCAGCACCAGCTCCTTCTTT. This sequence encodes CASTSSFF.

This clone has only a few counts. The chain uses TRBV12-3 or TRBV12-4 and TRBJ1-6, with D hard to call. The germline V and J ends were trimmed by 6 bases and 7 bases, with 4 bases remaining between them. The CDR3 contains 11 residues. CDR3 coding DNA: TGTGCCAGCAGGACGAATTCACCCCTCCACTTT. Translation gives CASRTNSPLHF.

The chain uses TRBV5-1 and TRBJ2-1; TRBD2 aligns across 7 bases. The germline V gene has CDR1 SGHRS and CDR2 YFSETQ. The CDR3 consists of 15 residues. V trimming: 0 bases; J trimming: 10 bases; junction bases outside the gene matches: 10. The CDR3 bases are TGCGCCAGCAGCTTGGCGGCGGGAGAGCCCAAGGAGCAGTTCTTC. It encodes CASSLAAGEPKEQFF.

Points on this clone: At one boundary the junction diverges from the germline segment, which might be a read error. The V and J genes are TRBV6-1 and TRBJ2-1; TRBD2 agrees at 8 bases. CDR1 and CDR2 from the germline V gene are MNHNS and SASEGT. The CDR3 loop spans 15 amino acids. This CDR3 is CASREAGLEDNEQFF. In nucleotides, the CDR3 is TGTGCCAGCAGGGAAGCGGGACTAGAAGACAATGAGCAGTTCTTC.

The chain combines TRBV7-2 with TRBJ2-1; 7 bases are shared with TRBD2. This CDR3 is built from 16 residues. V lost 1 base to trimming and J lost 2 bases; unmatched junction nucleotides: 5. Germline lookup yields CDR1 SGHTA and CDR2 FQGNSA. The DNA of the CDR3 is TGTGCCAGCAGCTTAGGGGGCGGGGGTACCTACAATGAGCAGTTCTTC. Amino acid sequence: CASSLGGGGTYNEQFF.

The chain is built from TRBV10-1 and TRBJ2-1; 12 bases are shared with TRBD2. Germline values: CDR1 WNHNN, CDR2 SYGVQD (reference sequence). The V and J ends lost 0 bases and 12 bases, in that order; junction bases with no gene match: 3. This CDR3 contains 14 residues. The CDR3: CASSESLAGGSQFF. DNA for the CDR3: TGCGCCAGCAGTGAGTCACTAGCGGGAGGCTCGCAGTTCTTC.

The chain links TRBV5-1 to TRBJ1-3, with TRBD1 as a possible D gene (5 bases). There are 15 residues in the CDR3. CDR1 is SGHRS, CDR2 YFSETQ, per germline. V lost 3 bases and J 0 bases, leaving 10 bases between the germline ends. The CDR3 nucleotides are TGCGCCAGCAGCTGGGACTTTAGCTCTGGAAACACCATATATTTT. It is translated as CASSWDFSSGNTIYF.

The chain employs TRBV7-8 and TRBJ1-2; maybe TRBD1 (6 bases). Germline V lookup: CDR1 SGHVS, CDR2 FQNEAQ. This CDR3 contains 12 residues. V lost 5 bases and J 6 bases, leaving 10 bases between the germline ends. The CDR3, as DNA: TGTGCCAGCAGCCCCACAGGGCATGGCTACACCTTC. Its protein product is CASSPTGHGYTF. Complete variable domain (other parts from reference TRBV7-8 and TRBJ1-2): GAGVSQSPRYKVAKRGQDVALRCDPISGHVSLFWYQQALGQGPEFLTYFQNEAQLDKSGLPSDRFFAERPEGSVSTLKIQRTQQEDSAVYLCASSPTGHGYTFGSGTRLTVV.